Listed below are T cell receptor beta chains from one sample, sequenced in a study of blood T cell repertoires in COVID-19. Assay: immunoSEQ multiplex PCR; the TCRdb copy retains only in-frame clones and omits some. The sample shows under 350,000 clones, about 89% of them seen only once. Sequenced sample: peripheral blood. These receptors were taken from a man in his forties or fifties with acute or convalescent COVID-19. Both conserved end residues are part of each CDR3. D genes are given only for firm matches. Only some rows state a clone size, as once, few, many or a class for expanded clones.

J: TRBJ1-2; V: TRBV2; size: NA; D: NA; CDR3: CASTAEAPRRGYTF; DNA: TGTGCCAGCACCGCGGAGGCACCGCGTAGAGGCTACACCTTC
J: TRBJ1-5; V: TRBV27; size: NA; D: NA; CDR3: CASSRDSYSNQPQHF; DNA: TGTGCCAGCAGTCGGGATTCCTATAGCAATCAGCCCCAGCATTTT
J: TRBJ1-1; V: TRBV13; size: NA; D: NA; CDR3: CASSPGQRNTEAFF; DNA: TGTGCCAGCAGCCCCGGACAGAGGAACACTGAAGCTTTCTTT
J: TRBJ1-2; V: TRBV5-1; size: NA; D: TRBD1; CDR3: CASSSQGDRGYGYTF; DNA: TGCGCCAGCAGCTCCCAAGGGGACAGGGGTTATGGCTACACCTTC
J: TRBJ1-6; V: TRBV6-5; size: NA; D: TRBD1; CDR3: CASSYSTGSHNSPLHF; DNA: TGTGCCAGCAGTTACTCGACAGGGTCCCATAATTCACCCCTCCACTTT
J: TRBJ2-7; V: TRBV5-5; size: NA; D: TRBD1; CDR3: CASSLLPGQTYEQYF; DNA: TGTGCCAGCAGCCTCCTCCCGGGACAGACCTACGAGCAGTACTTC
J: TRBJ2-1; V: TRBV18; size: NA; D: NA; CDR3: CASSPPGTAGGNEQFF; DNA: TGTGCCAGCTCACCACCGGGGACGGCAGGGGGGAATGAGCAGTTCTTC
J: TRBJ1-2; V: TRBV5-1; size: NA; D: NA; CDR3: CASSPEGNPNYGYTF; DNA: TGCGCCAGCAGCCCGGAGGGAAATCCGAACTATGGCTACACCTTC
J: TRBJ2-7; V: TRBV6-5; size: NA; D: NA; CDR3: CASSQGFYSYEQYF; DNA: TGTGCCAGCAGTCAGGGGTTTTACTCCTACGAGCAGTACTTC
J: TRBJ1-2; V: TRBV5-6; size: NA; D: TRBD1; CDR3: CASSSLTGGRGYGYTF; DNA: TGTGCCAGCAGCTCTTTGACAGGGGGCAGGGGCTATGGCTACACCTTC
J: TRBJ1-2; V: TRBV7-2; size: NA; D: TRBD1; CDR3: CASRRRTGGNYGYTF; DNA: TGTGCCAGCAGGAGAAGGACAGGGGGGAACTATGGCTACACCTTC
J: TRBJ2-2; V: TRBV5-1; size: NA; D: TRBD2; CDR3: CASSFSGLNTGELFF; DNA: TGCGCCAGCAGTTTTAGCGGGCTGAACACCGGGGAGCTGTTTTTT
J: TRBJ2-7; V: TRBV5-4; size: once; D: NA; CDR3: CASSSRRGPSEQYF; DNA: TGTGCCAGCAGCTCCCGGCGGGGTCCCTCGGAGCAGTACTTC
J: TRBJ1-1; V: TRBV30; size: once; D: NA; CDR3: CAWSVNLLNTEAFF; DNA: TGTGCCTGGAGTGTAAATCTCCTGAACACTGAAGCTTTCTTT
J: TRBJ1-1; V: TRBV2; size: NA; D: TRBD1; CDR3: CASKYRGGTEAFF; DNA: TGTGCCAGCAAGTACAGGGGCGGCACTGAAGCTTTCTTT